Below are 24 T cell receptor beta chains sequenced from a single sample in a study of shared clonotypes between healthy human individuals. The protocol was immunoSEQ multiplex PCR, while the TCRdb copy is restricted to in-frame clones and leaves out a portion. The table records under 750,000 clones, roughly two thirds of them present only once. Source material: memory CD4+ T cells sorted from blood. Subset given: CD45RA-negative fraction. The receptors stem from a woman in her twenties or thirties in good health.

Regarding this clone: Within the sample, other DNA sequences also encode this same CDR3. CDR3 in amino acids: CASSVGSGSSYNEQFF. As DNA, the CDR3 is TGTGCCAGCAGCGTAGGCAGCGGTTCCTCCTACAATGAGCAGTTCTTC. The chain uses TRBV9 and TRBJ2-1; D perhaps matches TRBD2 (5 bases). Germline V gene lookup returns CDR1 SGDLS and CDR2 YYNGEE. CDR3 length: 16 amino acids. V was cut by 0 bases and J by 0 bases, with 10 bases left in between.

The V gene is TRBV18, the J gene TRBJ2-2; tentative D call: TRBD2 (5 bases). V was cut by 3 bases and J by 5 bases, with 10 bases left in between. Germline V gene lookup returns CDR1 KGHSH and CDR2 LQKENI. This CDR3 contains 14 residues. Here the CDR3 reads CASSPYGVTGELFF. As DNA, the CDR3 is TGTGCCAGCTCACCTTACGGGGTGACCGGGGAGCTGTTTTTT.

This chain connects TRBV27 to TRBJ2-5, with TRBD2 as a possible D gene (8 bases). The germline V and J ends were trimmed by 6 bases and 3 bases, with 17 bases remaining between them. The CDR3 covers 15 residues. The germline V gene encodes CDR1 MNHEY and CDR2 SMNVEV (reference sequence). The DNA for the CDR3 is TGTGCCAGCAGGGGACTAGGGGGCGGGGAAGAGACCCAGTACTTC. Translating gives CASRGLGGGEETQYF.

The V gene is TRBV7-3, the J gene TRBJ2-1; 11 bases fit TRBD2. The CDR3 is made up of 14 amino acids. Germline CDR1 and CDR2: SGHTA and FQGTGA. V was pared by 5 bases and J by 7 bases, with 4 bases of the junction left unmatched. The CDR3 DNA reads as TGTGCCAGCAGCCCCACTAGCGGGAGTAATGAGCAGTTCTTC. Its translation: CASSPTSGSNEQFF.

The chain links TRBV27 to TRBJ2-6; D gene uncertain. Germline V gives CDR1 MNHEY, CDR2 SMNVEV (reference sequence). Trimming took off 6 bases at V and 2 bases at J, with 11 bases between the two ends. This CDR3 spans 15 amino acids. CDR3 loop: CASRPRDTGANVLTF. The CDR3 region has the DNA TGTGCCAGCAGGCCTAGAGATACTGGGGCCAACGTCCTGACTTTC.

V gene TRBV6-5 combines with J gene TRBJ1-2; D is unclear. The V and J ends lost 6 bases and 2 bases respectively, with 10 bases between them. The CDR3 covers 13 residues. The V gene's germline CDR1 is MNHEY and CDR2 SVGAGI. CDR3 coding DNA: TGTGCCAGCAGCCGCGGACCCAACTATGGCTACACCTTC. Translated: CASSRGPNYGYTF.

The rearrangement joins TRBV5-4 to TRBJ2-3; TRBD2 matches at 9 bases. The CDR3 is made up of 18 amino acids. Germline CDR1 reads SGHNT; CDR2 reads YYREEE (reference sequence). The V gene end was trimmed by 5 bases and the J gene end by 4 bases; junction bases not matched to a gene: 17. CDR3: CASRMNFGGGRASDTQYF. CDR3 DNA sequence: TGTGCCAGCAGAATGAACTTCGGGGGCGGGAGGGCCTCAGATACGCAGTATTTT.

The chain joins TRBV5-1 to TRBJ2-7; 7 bases map to TRBD2. The V segment lost 6 bases and the J segment 2 bases; nucleotides outside the gene matches: 5. Germline V gives CDR1 SGHRS, CDR2 YFSETQ. The CDR3 is made up of 13 amino acids. CDR3 protein: CASKLAEAYEQYF. The CDR3 DNA follows: TGCGCCAGCAAGCTAGCGGAGGCCTACGAGCAGTACTTC.

The chain links TRBV14 to TRBJ1-1, with D perhaps TRBD1 (5 bases). CDR3 length: 14 residues. CDR1 SGHDN and CDR2 FVKESK come from the germline V gene. The V gene lost 2 bases and the J gene lost 4 bases, with 11 bases spanning the gap. The DNA of the CDR3 is TGTGCCAGCAGCCAACAGGGCGGGGTCACTGAAGCTTTCTTT. Translation: CASSQQGGVTEAFF. Based on the CDR3 plus reference TRBV14 and TRBJ1-1, the full variable domain is EAGVTQFPSHSVIEKGQTVTLRCDPISGHDNLYWYRRVMGKEIKFLLHFVKESKQDESGMPNNRFLAERTGGTYSTLKVQPAELEDSGVYFCASSQQGGVTEAFFGQGTRLTVV.

The chain joins TRBV27 to TRBJ1-1; a possible D gene is TRBD1 (5 bases). The CDR3 loop spans 14 amino acids. Trimming took 4 bases from V and 3 from J, leaving 12 bases between them. Germline V CDR1 and CDR2: MNHEY, SMNVEV (reference sequence). The CDR3 bases are TGTGCCAGCAGTTCCTCATGGGGGGACACTGAAGCTTTCTTT. Residues: CASSSSWGDTEAFF.

As regards this clone: In the same sample, other DNA sequences code for this CDR3. The chain uses TRBV27 and TRBJ1-1; no clear D gene. Trimming took off 3 bases at V and 3 bases at J, with 11 bases between the two ends. The germline gives CDR1 MNHEY, CDR2 SMNVEV (reference sequence). The CDR3 totals 14 residues. CDR3: CASSFWGGDTEAFF. The CDR3 nucleotides read TGTGCCAGCAGTTTCTGGGGTGGCGACACTGAAGCTTTCTTT.

The chain employs TRBV7-2 and TRBJ1-1, with 8 bases matching TRBD1. The CDR3 loop spans 15 amino acids. V was clipped by 4 bases and J by 5 bases; unmatched bases: 9. Germline V gives CDR1 SGHTA, CDR2 FQGNSA. CDR3 protein: CASSSLQGGRTEAFF. The DNA of the CDR3 is TGTGCCAGCAGCTCCCTACAGGGGGGTAGGACTGAAGCTTTCTTT.

This chain uses TRBV11-2 with TRBJ1-3, with D possibly being TRBD1 (5 bases). Germline CDR1 is SGHAT and CDR2 is FQNNGV. Trimming shortened V by 1 base and J by 0 bases, and 13 bases separated the two germline ends. The CDR3 contains 17 residues. DNA for the CDR3: TGTGCCAGCAGCTTAGTGGGGACGGGTTTCTCTGGAAACACCATATATTTT. Translating it yields CASSLVGTGFSGNTIYF.

The genes are TRBV6-1 and TRBJ2-1; 7 positions match TRBD2. Trimming at V came to 0 bases and at J to 4 bases, leaving 9 bases not matched to a gene. CDR1 MNHNS and CDR2 SASEGT come from the germline V gene. The CDR3 spans 17 residues. The CDR3 here is CASSEAWGGAGYNEQFF. CDR3 bases: TGTGCCAGCAGTGAAGCCTGGGGTGGAGCGGGATACAATGAGCAGTTCTTC.

The rearrangement links TRBV6-6 to TRBJ1-5, with a tentative D call TRBD1 (5 bases). V shed 6 bases and J shed 6 bases, with 12 bases lying between them. From germline, CDR1 is MNHNY and CDR2 SVGAGI (reference sequence). The CDR3 extends over 13 amino acids. In DNA, the CDR3 is TGTGCCAGCAGCGCGACTGGGGGTCAGCCCCAGCATTTT. Amino acids: CASSATGGQPQHF.

This clone was observed a single time. The DNA for the CDR3 is TGTGCCAGCAGCTTTAACCCCCAGGACCCCGGATCCTACGAGCAGTACTTC. Translation gives CASSFNPQDPGSYEQYF. This chain uses TRBV7-6 with TRBJ2-7; unclear D gene. Germline V gene lookup returns CDR1 SGHVS and CDR2 FNYEAQ. V was clipped by 3 bases and J by 1 base, with 19 bases between them. The length of the CDR3 is 17 residues.

The chain joins TRBV6-1 to TRBJ2-2; the D gene could be TRBD1 or TRBD2 (5 bases each). V shed 7 bases and J shed 1 base, with 13 bases lying between them. The CDR3 covers 15 residues. From germline, CDR1 is MNHNS and CDR2 SASEGT. CDR3 sequence: CASNYRDGNTGELFF. CDR3 coding DNA: TGTGCCAGCAACTACCGGGACGGGAACACCGGGGAGCTGTTTTTT.

As DNA, the CDR3 is TGTGCCAGCTCACGGACAGGGGATAAGGCCTACAATGAGCAGTTCTTC. This encodes CASSRTGDKAYNEQFF. V and J are TRBV18 and TRBJ2-1; 9 bases line up with TRBD1. J was trimmed by 2 bases and V by 4 bases; bases with no gene match: 6. CDR3 size: 16 residues. In germline, CDR1 is KGHSH, CDR2 LQKENI.

The rearrangement links TRBV7-3 to TRBJ2-1; 11 bases fit TRBD2. There are 16 residues in the CDR3. The V gene's germline CDR1 is SGHTA and CDR2 FQGTGA. With 1 base clipped from V and 8 bases from J, the junction kept 7 bases outside the gene matches. The CDR3, as DNA: TGTGCCAGCAGCTTAATGGGTAGCGGGAGGGTCGATGAGCAGTTCTTC. Translating it yields CASSLMGSGRVDEQFF.

CDR3 region: CASRPEKSTYEQYF. The CDR3 coding sequence is TGTGCCAGCAGGCCTGAAAAGTCTACCTACGAGCAGTACTTC. This sequence joins TRBV6-6 and TRBJ2-7, with unresolved D. CDR3 length: 14 amino acids. CDR1 is MNHNY, CDR2 SVGAGI, per germline (reference sequence). V dropped 6 bases and J dropped 2 bases, with 14 bases sitting between them.

The chain recombines TRBV7-8 with TRBJ2-1; D not certain. CDR1 and CDR2 from the germline V gene are SGHVS and FQNEAQ. The CDR3 sequence is 13 residues long. V was cut by 2 bases and J by 7 bases, with 9 bases left in between. The CDR3 region has the DNA TGTGCCAGCAGCTTAATCCTGCGGAATGAGCAGTTCTTC. This translates into CASSLILRNEQFF.

Concerning this clone itself: The sample holds other DNA sequences that translate to the same CDR3. The chain has TRBV25-1 and TRBJ2-7; 11 bases are shared with TRBD2. Germline V gene lookup returns CDR1 MGHDK and CDR2 SYGVNS. The junction had 8 bases not matched to a gene; V was cut back by 3 bases and J by 4 bases. The CDR3 consists of 16 residues. As DNA, the CDR3 is TGTGCCAGCAGTGACGGAGTTAGCGGGAGGGCTTACGAGCAGTACTTC. Translation: CASSDGVSGRAYEQYF.

The chain couples TRBV6-5 to TRBJ2-7, with D perhaps TRBD2 (6 bases). The V gene's germline CDR1 is MNHEY and CDR2 SVGAGI. V was trimmed by 0 bases and J by 3 bases, leaving 12 bases between them. This CDR3 region has 15 residues. CDR3 sequence reads: CASSYSGGWGYEQYF. The DNA of the CDR3 is TGTGCCAGCAGTTACTCCGGGGGTTGGGGCTACGAGCAGTACTTC.

This clone was found once. The V gene is TRBV10-3, the J gene TRBJ1-1; no firm D call. Between the trimmed V and J ends, which lost 2 bases and 0 bases, there was a span of 7 bases. The CDR3 spans 14 residues. The V gene's germline CDR1 is ENHRY and CDR2 SYGVKD. CDR3 residues: CAISEGDLNTEAFF. The CDR3 DNA reads as TGTGCCATCAGTGAGGGGGATCTGAACACTGAAGCTTTCTTT.